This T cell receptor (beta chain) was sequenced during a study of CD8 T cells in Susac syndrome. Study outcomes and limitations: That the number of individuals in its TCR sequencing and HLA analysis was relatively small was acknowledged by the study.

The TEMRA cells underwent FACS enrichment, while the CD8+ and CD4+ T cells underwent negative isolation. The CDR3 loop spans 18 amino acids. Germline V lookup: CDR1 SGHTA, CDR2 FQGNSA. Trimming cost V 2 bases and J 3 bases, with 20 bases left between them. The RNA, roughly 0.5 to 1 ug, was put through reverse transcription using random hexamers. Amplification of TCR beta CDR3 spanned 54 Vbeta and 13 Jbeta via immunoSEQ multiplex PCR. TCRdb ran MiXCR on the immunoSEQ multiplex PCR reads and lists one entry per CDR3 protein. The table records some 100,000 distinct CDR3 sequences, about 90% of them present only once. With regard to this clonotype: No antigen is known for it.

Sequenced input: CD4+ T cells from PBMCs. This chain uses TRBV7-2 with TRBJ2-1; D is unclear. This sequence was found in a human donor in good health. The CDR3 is CASSLPEKPETNYNEQFF. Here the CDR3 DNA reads TGTGCCAGCAGCTTACCTGAAAAACCTGAAACGAACTACAATGAGCAGTTCTTC.